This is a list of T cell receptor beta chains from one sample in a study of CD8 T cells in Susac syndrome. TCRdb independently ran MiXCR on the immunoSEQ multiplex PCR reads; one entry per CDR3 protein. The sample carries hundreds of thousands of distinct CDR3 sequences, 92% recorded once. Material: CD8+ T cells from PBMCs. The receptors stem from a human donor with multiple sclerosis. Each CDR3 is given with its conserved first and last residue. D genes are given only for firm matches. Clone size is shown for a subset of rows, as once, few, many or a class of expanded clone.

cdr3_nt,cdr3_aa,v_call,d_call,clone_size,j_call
TGTGCCAGCAGCGGGGAAAGTGAAAAACTGTTTTTT,CASSGESEKLFF,TRBV2,-,-,TRBJ1-4
TGTGCCAGCAGTGGGGACTACTATTACGAGCAGTACTTC,CASSGDYYYEQYF,TRBV6-1,TRBD2,once,TRBJ2-7
TGTGCCAGCAGCGAGGGACCTTACAATGAGCAGTTCTTC,CASSEGPYNEQFF,TRBV9,-,-,TRBJ2-1
TGTGCCAGCAGCGCAGACCCAACAGCGTCCGAGGGACAGTTCTTC,CASSADPTASEGQFF,TRBV7-9,-,-,TRBJ2-1
TGTGCCAGCAGCCAAGTCGTATCTACTAATGAAAAACTGTTTTTT,CASSQVVSTNEKLFF,TRBV4-2,-,-,TRBJ1-4
TGTGCCACCAGCAGACAGAACTACAATGAGCAGTTCTTC,CATSRQNYNEQFF,TRBV24-1,-,-,TRBJ2-1
TGTGCCAGCACCCATCGACGGCAGGGCCCGGGCAATCAGCCCCAGCATTTT,CASTHRRQGPGNQPQHF,TRBV6-9,-,-,TRBJ1-5
TGTGCCAGCAGTTTACGGGACCCGCGGGCCTACGAGCAGTACTTC,CASSLRDPRAYEQYF,TRBV27,-,-,TRBJ2-7
TGTGCCAGCAGCTTGGGACTAAGAGCAGATACGCAGTATTTT,CASSLGLRADTQYF,TRBV5-4,-,-,TRBJ2-3
TGTGCCAGCAGTGATCTAGCGGGAGGGCAAGAGACCCAGTACTTC,CASSDLAGGQETQYF,TRBV25-1,TRBD2,-,TRBJ2-5
TGCAGCGTTGATATCGGGGGCCGTTACGAGCAGTACTTC,CSVDIGGRYEQYF,TRBV29-1,-,-,TRBJ2-7
TGTGCCAGCAGCTTGACAGGGGGTAGCGGGCCCCACTACACCTTC,CASSLTGGSGPHYTF,TRBV7-8,TRBD1,-,TRBJ1-2
TGTGCCAGTAGTATAGATCGATTCAATGAGCAGTTCTTC,CASSIDRFNEQFF,TRBV19,-,-,TRBJ2-1
TGTGCCAGCAGCTTCTTGGCACTAGCGGGAGTGAATGAGCAGTTCTTC,CASSFLALAGVNEQFF,TRBV5-4,TRBD2,once,TRBJ2-1
TGTGCCAGCAGCCAAGAGGATTTCGGAACGGCCTACGAGCAGTACTTC,CASSQEDFGTAYEQYF,TRBV3-1,-,few,TRBJ2-7
TGTGCCAGCAGATGGGGTAATTCACCCCTCCACTTT,CASRWGNSPLHF,TRBV7-3,-,-,TRBJ1-6
TGTGCCAGTAGTATAGACAGCGCAACTAATGAAAAACTGTTTTTT,CASSIDSATNEKLFF,TRBV19,-,-,TRBJ1-4
TGTGCCAGCAGCCCATTAGATGAAACCGGGGAGCTGTTTTTT,CASSPLDETGELFF,TRBV3-1,-,once,TRBJ2-2
TGTGCCAGCAGCTGGACAGGGTACGGGTACGAGCAGTACTTC,CASSWTGYGYEQYF,TRBV5-8,TRBD1,-,TRBJ2-7
TGCAGCGCGGGGGGCCTGACAAGCACTGAAGCTTTCTTT,CSAGGLTSTEAFF,TRBV29-1,-,-,TRBJ1-1
TGTGCCAGCAGCCCGACCGGGACAGGACTACCCGAAGAGACCCAGTACTTC,CASSPTGTGLPEETQYF,TRBV5-6,TRBD1,-,TRBJ2-5
TGCAGCGTCACTAGCGACCATTACAATGAGCAGTTCTTC,CSVTSDHYNEQFF,TRBV29-1,TRBD2,-,TRBJ2-1
TGTGCCAGCAGTTTTCATGCGGGGAGGGTTAACGCCGGGGAGCTGTTTTTT,CASSFHAGRVNAGELFF,TRBV27,TRBD2,-,TRBJ2-2
TGTGCCAGCAGTTTTACTAGCGGGACTACGGCGACCCAGTACTTC,CASSFTSGTTATQYF,TRBV6-5,TRBD2,-,TRBJ2-5
TGCGCCAGCAGCTTCCGGAGGAGCGGTCTCCACGAGCAGTACTTC,CASSFRRSGLHEQYF,TRBV4-3,-,-,TRBJ2-7
TGTGCCAGCAGACCCGATGCGACTTGGGAGCAGTTCTTC,CASRPDATWEQFF,TRBV11-2,-,-,TRBJ2-1
TGTGCCAGCAGTTTCGAGGGTCTAGCGGGACGCATTCAGTACTTC,CASSFEGLAGRIQYF,TRBV12-3/TRBV12-4,TRBD2,-,TRBJ2-4
TGTGCCACCAGTGCGGGTGCTGGGGCCAACGTCCTGACTTTC,CATSAGAGANVLTF,TRBV24-1,-,-,TRBJ2-6
TGTGCCAGCAGCATGGGACTAGCGGGAGGCTCCTACGAGCAGTACTTC,CASSMGLAGGSYEQYF,TRBV11-2,TRBD2,-,TRBJ2-7
TGTGCCAGCAGCAGGGACTTCGGCACCTACAATGAGCAGTTCTTC,CASSRDFGTYNEQFF,TRBV7-9,-,once,TRBJ2-1
TGTGCCAGTAGTAAGGGACTAGCGAGCTCCTACGAGCAGTACTTC,CASSKGLASSYEQYF,TRBV19,TRBD2,-,TRBJ2-7
TGTGCCAGCAGCTTGTATCTGACAGTGAACACTGAAGCTTTCTTT,CASSLYLTVNTEAFF,TRBV5-6,-,-,TRBJ1-1
TGTGCCAGCAGCTCCCCCGACCAGGTAGGCGAGCAGTACTTC,CASSSPDQVGEQYF,TRBV7-9,-,-,TRBJ2-7
TGTGCCAGCAGACTACAGGTCTATGGGCAGCCCCAGCATTTT,CASRLQVYGQPQHF,TRBV6-2/TRBV6-3,-,-,TRBJ1-5
TGTGCCCACACCCCAGGGGTCGGCTACACCTTC,CAHTPGVGYTF,TRBV30,-,-,TRBJ1-2
TGCGCCAGCAGCCAAGATTGGGGGTCCGCATACGAGCAGTACTTC,CASSQDWGSAYEQYF,TRBV4-3,-,once,TRBJ2-7
TGTGCCAGCAGCCAAGGAGTCGGGTTCCACAAGATCGAGCAGTTCTTC,CASSQGVGFHKIEQFF,TRBV3-1,-,-,TRBJ2-1
TGTGCCAGCAGTTACTCGACTAGCGGGGGGTTTGAGACCCAGTACTTC,CASSYSTSGGFETQYF,TRBV6-2/TRBV6-3,TRBD2,-,TRBJ2-5
TGTGCCAGCAGCTTAGTAGCGGGGGGCCTTACAGATACGCAGTATTTT,CASSLVAGGLTDTQYF,TRBV11-2,TRBD2,-,TRBJ2-3
TGTGCAGCGGAGGAGAACTCTGGAAACACCATATATTTT,CAAEENSGNTIYF,TRBV3-1,-,once,TRBJ1-3
TGCAGCGTTGAAGCTGGAAATGAAAAACTGTTTTTT,CSVEAGNEKLFF,TRBV29-1,-,-,TRBJ1-4
TGTGCCAGCAGCTTGGGAGGACTTTATTACGAGCAGTACTTC,CASSLGGLYYEQYF,TRBV5-6,-,-,TRBJ2-7
TGTGCTAGTGGTTCAGGGGATAGCAATCAGCCCCAGCATTTT,CASGSGDSNQPQHF,TRBV12-5,-,-,TRBJ1-5
TGTGCCAGCAGTTACGGTGGCGGGAGGGAGACGCAGTATTTT,CASSYGGGRETQYF,TRBV6-2/TRBV6-3,TRBD2,-,TRBJ2-3
TGTGCCTGGAGGGAAGGCAGGGGGCACGAAAAACTGTTTTTT,CAWREGRGHEKLFF,TRBV30,TRBD1,-,TRBJ1-4
TGTGCCAGCAGTCTCCCGGAGGAGGGAACATACAATGAGCAGTTCTTC,CASSLPEEGTYNEQFF,TRBV27,-,-,TRBJ2-1
TGTGCCAGCAGTTGGGACTTGACGTCTCCTAACTATGGCCACACCTTC,CASSWDLTSPNYGHTF,TRBV6-6,-,once,TRBJ1-2
TGCGCCAGCAGCCACGGGGACGGATCTGAGCAGTTCTTC,CASSHGDGSEQFF,TRBV4-1,-,-,TRBJ2-1
TGTCTTGTGAGGGGAAAAAGTGGCTACACCTTC,CLVRGKSGYTF,TRBV30,-,-,TRBJ1-2
TGCGCCAGCAGCTTACCCCCGAGACTAGTTGAAGAGACCCAGTACTTC,CASSLPPRLVEETQYF,TRBV5-1,-,once,TRBJ2-5
TGCGCCAGCAGTGAGGGGAGACTCTACGAGCAGTACTTC,CASSEGRLYEQYF,TRBV10-2,-,-,TRBJ2-7